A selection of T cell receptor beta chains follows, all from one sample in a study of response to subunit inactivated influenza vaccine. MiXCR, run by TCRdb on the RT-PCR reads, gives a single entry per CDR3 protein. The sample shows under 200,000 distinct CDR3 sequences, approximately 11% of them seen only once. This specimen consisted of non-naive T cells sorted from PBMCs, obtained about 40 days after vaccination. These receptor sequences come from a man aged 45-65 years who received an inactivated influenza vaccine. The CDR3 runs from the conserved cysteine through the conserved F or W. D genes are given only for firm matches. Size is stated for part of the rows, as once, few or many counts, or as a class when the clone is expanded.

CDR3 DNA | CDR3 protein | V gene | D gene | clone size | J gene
TGTGCCAGCAGTTCAGGCGGGGCCGGGAGGGCCATTCAGTACTTC | CASSSGGAGRAIQYF | TRBV27 | TRBD2 | few | TRBJ2-4
TGTGCCAGCAGTTACAGACAGGGGATTATGAACACTGACGCTTTCTTT | CASSYRQGIMNTDAFF | TRBV6-2/TRBV6-3 | TRBD1 | few | TRBJ1-1
TGTGCCAGCAGTCCCAGACAGGGGGTCGAGCAGTACTTC | CASSPRQGVEQYF | TRBV6-6 | TRBD1 | few | TRBJ2-7
TGTGCCAGCAGTTTCCCGACAGGGCGGGTGGACACTGAAGCTTTCTTT | CASSFPTGRVDTEAFF | TRBV28 | TRBD1 | . | TRBJ1-1
TGTGCCAGCGCGCCCAATGAGCAGTTCTTC | CASAPNEQFF | TRBV7-2 | . | few | TRBJ2-1
TGCAGTGCTTACGGGGGGCAGGGGGCTAGCACAGATACGCAGTATTTT | CSAYGGQGASTDTQYF | TRBV20-1 | . | few | TRBJ2-3
TGTGCCAGCAGCGATACAGGGGAGCTGGGCTATGGCTACACCTTC | CASSDTGELGYGYTF | TRBV9 | TRBD1 | few | TRBJ1-2
TGCAGTGCTGCCCCACAGGCAAACATTCAGTACTTC | CSAAPQANIQYF | TRBV20-1 | . | few | TRBJ2-4
TGTGCCAGCAGAGAACAGGGGAGTGGCCTCTATGGCTACACCTTC | CASREQGSGLYGYTF | TRBV28 | TRBD1 | few | TRBJ1-2
TGCGCCAGCAGCCCCCGTTCTCTGAGCTCCTACAATGAGCAGTTCTTC | CASSPRSLSSYNEQFF | TRBV5-1 | . | many | TRBJ2-1
TGTGCCAGCAGCTTGACTAGCGGCAATGAGCAGTTCTTC | CASSLTSGNEQFF | TRBV12-3/TRBV12-4 | TRBD2 | . | TRBJ2-1
TGTGCCAGCCGGGGTATTGGGGACTCTATATTCTACGAGCAGTACTTC | CASRGIGDSIFYEQYF | TRBV6-6 | . | many | TRBJ2-7
TGCAGTGGCGGGGACAGGAGCACCGAGCAGTACTTC | CSGGDRSTEQYF | TRBV20-1 | TRBD1 | . | TRBJ2-7
TGTGCCAGCAGTTACTCGGGGAACAATCAGCCCCAGCATTTT | CASSYSGNNQPQHF | TRBV6-2/TRBV6-3 | . | . | TRBJ1-5
TGTGCCAGCAGTTTAGGCGGGAGTATCTACGAGCAGTACTTC | CASSLGGSIYEQYF | TRBV28 | TRBD2 | . | TRBJ2-7
TGCAGTGCCGAAGACTCTCAGGGGGACGGGGAGCTGTTTTTT | CSAEDSQGDGELFF | TRBV20-1 | TRBD1 | . | TRBJ2-2
TGTGCCAGCAGCCGCGGGACTAGCGGGACGGATACGCAGTATTTT | CASSRGTSGTDTQYF | TRBV5-8 | TRBD2 | . | TRBJ2-3
TGTGCCAGCAGCATCTACCCCAGGGGGATGAACACTGAAGCTTTCTTT | CASSIYPRGMNTEAFF | TRBV7-9 | TRBD1 | many | TRBJ1-1
TGCAGTGCTAGAGATCGGGTAGCTGGGACAGATACGCAGTATTTT | CSARDRVAGTDTQYF | TRBV20-1 | . | many | TRBJ2-3
TGCAGTGCTAGAGATCGGCTACTAGCGGGGGGCTTGAAGAGCTACGAGCAGTACTTC | CSARDRLLAGGLKSYEQYF | TRBV20-1 | TRBD2 | few | TRBJ2-7
TGTGCCAGCAGCTTACCGAGAGAGGGAGGACTAGCGGGAACAGATACGCAGTATTTT | CASSLPREGGLAGTDTQYF | TRBV11-1 | TRBD2 | few | TRBJ2-3
TGCAGTGCTAGGAACCGGGACAGGCAATTTCTAAGGGGTCAGCCCCAGCATTTT | CSARNRDRQFLRGQPQHF | TRBV20-1 | TRBD1 | few | TRBJ1-5
TGCAGTGCTATTTCGATAGAAGCGAACACTGAAGCTTTCTTT | CSAISIEANTEAFF | TRBV20-1 | . | many | TRBJ1-1
TGTGCCAGCAGCCTGGGGGAGGAGCAGTACTTC | CASSLGEEQYF | TRBV7-6 | . | few | TRBJ2-7
TGTGCCAGCAGCTTGTTAGAACTAGCCAAAAACATTCAGTACTTC | CASSLLELAKNIQYF | TRBV5-6 | . | few | TRBJ2-4
TGTGCCAGCAGCTTAGCGCGGGCAGCTCAAGAGACCCAGTACTTC | CASSLARAAQETQYF | TRBV7-2 | . | . | TRBJ2-5
TGCGCCAGCAGCTTGGTGGGGAAGAACACCGGGGAGCTGTTTTTT | CASSLVGKNTGELFF | TRBV5-1 | . | few | TRBJ2-2
TGTGCCAGCAGCTTAGATCTTGACAGGGGTTTTCAAGAGACCCAGTACTTC | CASSLDLDRGFQETQYF | TRBV11-2 | TRBD1 | few | TRBJ2-5
TGTGCCAGTTCACCGTTTCTCGGGAGTAACACCGGGGAGCTGTTTTTT | CASSPFLGSNTGELFF | TRBV18 | . | few | TRBJ2-2
TGTGCCAGCAGTTCACCCGGGACAGGGATTGAAGCTTTCTTT | CASSSPGTGIEAFF | TRBV12-3/TRBV12-4 | TRBD1 | many | TRBJ1-1
TGCAGCGCCCGGGGACCCGGGCCGAGCACAGATACGCAGTATTTT | CSARGPGPSTDTQYF | TRBV29-1 | . | many | TRBJ2-3
TGTGCCAGCAGTACCTCGGACAGTTACAATGAGCAGTTCTTC | CASSTSDSYNEQFF | TRBV2 | . | . | TRBJ2-1
TGCGCCAGCAGCCAAGCCGGGACAGGCGCCTACGAGCAGTACTTC | CASSQAGTGAYEQYF | TRBV4-1 | TRBD1 | . | TRBJ2-7
TGTGCCAGCAGCCAAGCGGCGGGAGAGGGCACCGGGGAGCTGTTTTTT | CASSQAAGEGTGELFF | TRBV4-2 | TRBD2 | . | TRBJ2-2
TGTGCCAGCAGTTTCAACCGACTAGCGGGGGTAGAGTTCTTC | CASSFNRLAGVEFF | TRBV28 | TRBD2 | many | TRBJ2-1
TGCGCCAGCACCCTGTTGGCAGGGCCGAACACCGGGGAGCTGTTTTTT | CASTLLAGPNTGELFF | TRBV5-1 | . | few | TRBJ2-2
TGTGCCAGCAGCTTAGTTGCGGGAAGGAATGAGCAGTTCTTC | CASSLVAGRNEQFF | TRBV7-2 | . | many | TRBJ2-1
TGCGCCAGCAGCCCGGAGGGCCGTAACTATGGCTACACCTTC | CASSPEGRNYGYTF | TRBV5-1 | . | . | TRBJ1-2
TGTGCCAGCAGCCCTAGGGGGGTAGGTCTCCACTTT | CASSPRGVGLHF | TRBV12-3/TRBV12-4 | . | many | TRBJ1-6
TGTGCCAGCAGTTCCCATCAACAAACAAACGGTTCACCCCTCCACTTT | CASSSHQQTNGSPLHF | TRBV6-2/TRBV6-3 | . | . | TRBJ1-6
TGCGCCAGCAGCTTGGAGGCAGGGGGCTCGGCTGTGACCCAGTACTTC | CASSLEAGGSAVTQYF | TRBV5-1 | TRBD1 | . | TRBJ2-5
TGCGCCAGCAGCTTCCAGACGGGGGCGAGCACTGAAGCTTTCTTT | CASSFQTGASTEAFF | TRBV5-1 | . | many | TRBJ1-1
TGTGCCAGCAGTGACCCCGGGGGGCTCACTGAAGCTTTCTTT | CASSDPGGLTEAFF | TRBV2 | . | . | TRBJ1-1
TGTGCCAGCAGCAAGGGTTTCGACTCCTATAATTCACCCCTCCACTTT | CASSKGFDSYNSPLHF | TRBV7-2 | . | many | TRBJ1-6
TGCGCCAGCAGCTTGAGTGGCAAAAGTTCAGATACGCAGTATTTT | CASSLSGKSSDTQYF | TRBV5-1 | . | few | TRBJ2-3
TGTGCCAGCAGCCAAGGGGGAAAGGGGGTCTATGGCTACACCTTC | CASSQGGKGVYGYTF | TRBV4-2 | . | . | TRBJ1-2
TGCGCCAGCAGCTTGCCGTGGATCTCACAGGGCCACACCGGGGAGCTGTTTTTT | CASSLPWISQGHTGELFF | TRBV5-1 | . | few | TRBJ2-2
TGTGCCAGCAGGGGGACAGGGCGGGAGTGGGAGCAGTTCTTC | CASRGTGREWEQFF | TRBV12-3/TRBV12-4 | TRBD1 | many | TRBJ2-1